This TCR beta chain was sequenced during a study of blood T cell repertoires in COVID-19. Study overall: The United States, Italy and Spain supplied acute and convalescent COVID-19 samples.

Participants' reported clinical history set cohort assignment. Each exposed participant met a COVID-19 case in the 2 weeks preceding study entry. The germline CDR1 and CDR2 sequences are SGHVS and FNYEAQ. The CDR3 runs 17 residues. The V gene lost 5 bases and the J gene lost 0 bases, with 18 bases spanning the gap. As handled by the study authors: Reference gene primers were amplified, and this amplification served to estimate nucleated cell counts. The repertoire was sequenced with immunoSEQ multiplex PCR; TCRdb's copy has only in-frame clones and lacks some. V, J and clone size were drawn from that table, and D and trimming were deduced from the DNA. The sample includes 130,000 to 150,000 clones, roughly 84% of them seen just once.

V and J are TRBV7-6 and TRBJ2-3; D not resolved. The sequence came from a woman in her 50s who had been exposed to COVID-19. What was sequenced was PBMCs or T cells enriched from blood (not recorded which). The CDR3: CASSLILGSSSTDTQYF. For the CDR3, the DNA is TGTGCCAGCAGCCTGATTCTCGGGTCCTCTAGCACAGATACGCAGTATTTT.